The 20 T cell receptor beta chains reported below all come from one sample, sequenced in a study of T cells in Graves' hyperthyroidism and ophthalmopathy. Regions amplified from RNA transcripts were the TCR beta CDR3 regions. The HTBI primer set was used in a first-round RT-PCR of the TCR CDR3. TCRdb ran MiXCR on the multiplex PCR reads and lists one entry per CDR3 protein. The data show approximately 640,000 distinct CDR3 sequences, roughly 15% seen once. The sample comprised blood. These receptors were taken from a young woman with Graves' hyperthyroidism.

The chain joins TRBV5-8 to TRBJ2-1; 11 positions match TRBD2. V lost 2 bases, J lost 7 bases, and 14 bases stayed unmatched. Germline CDR1 SGHTS, CDR2 YDEGEE. This CDR3 contains 18 residues. The CDR3 sequence: CASSFLLAGGLVRNEQFF. As DNA, the CDR3 is TGTGCCAGCAGCTTCCTGCTAGCGGGAGGATTAGTGCGGAATGAGCAGTTCTTC.

The V and J genes are TRBV16 and TRBJ1-1; D possibly corresponds to TRBD1 (6 bases). Germline V lookup: CDR1 KGHSY, CDR2 FQNENV. V was cut by 1 base and J by 4 bases, with 13 bases left in between. This CDR3 is 15 amino acids long. The CDR3 here is CASSQFQGRTTEAFF. The CDR3 nucleotides are TGTGCCAGCAGCCAATTTCAGGGGCGGACCACTGAAGCTTTCTTT. The full variable domain, completed using reference TRBV16 and TRBJ1-1, is GEEVAQTPKHLVRGEGQKAKLYCAPIKGHSYVFWYQQVLKNEFKFLISFQNENVFDETGMPKERFSAKCLPNSPCSLEIQATKLEDSAVYFCASSQFQGRTTEAFFGQGTRLTVV.

Many counts were recorded for this clonotype. The CDR3 here is CASSVSSGKFYNEQFF. The DNA of the CDR3 is TGTGCCAGTAGTGTCAGTAGCGGGAAGTTCTACAATGAGCAGTTCTTC. The genes are TRBV19 and TRBJ2-1; 8 nucleotides match TRBD2. Trimming took 5 bases from V and 3 from J; bases not matched to a gene: 9. The germline CDR1 and CDR2 sequences are LNHDA and SQIVND (reference sequence). The CDR3 is 16 residues long.

This clonotype occurred many times. The chain couples TRBV2 to TRBJ2-3, with 10 bases that match TRBD2. This CDR3 has 13 amino acids. From germline, CDR1 is SNHLY and CDR2 FYNNEI. With V trimmed by 8 bases and J by 3 bases, 2 bases remained unmatched. CDR3 in DNA: TGTGCCAGCGCTAGCGGGAGTACAGATACGCAGTATTTT. It codes for CASASGSTDTQYF. The whole variable domain, remainder taken from reference TRBV2 and TRBJ2-3, is EPEVTQTPSHQVTQMGQEVILRCVPISNHLYFYWYRQILGQKVEFLVSFYNNEISEKSEIFDDQFSVERPDGSNFTLKIRSTKLEDSAMYFCASASGSTDTQYFGPGTRLTVL.

This clonotype was detected many times. The CDR3 reads CSARAEQTNTEAFF. CDR3 sequence (DNA): TGCAGTGCTAGAGCGGAGCAGACGAACACTGAAGCTTTCTTT. This chain joins TRBV20-1 and TRBJ1-1, with D uncertain. Germline V gene lookup returns CDR1 DFQATT and CDR2 SNEGSKA (reference sequence). V lost 1 base and J 1 base, leaving 10 bases between the germline ends. The length of the CDR3 is 14 residues.

This clonotype has at least ten counts. This chain links TRBV28 with TRBJ2-7; 8 bases fit TRBD1. The V gene end was trimmed by 5 bases and the J gene end by 4 bases; junction bases not matched to a gene: 4. The CDR3 is 13 residues long. Germline values: CDR1 MDHEN, CDR2 SYDVKM. The CDR3 protein is CASSNRGEYEQYF. For the CDR3, the DNA is TGTGCCAGCAGTAACAGGGGGGAGTACGAGCAGTACTTC.

The table lists this clonotype with a few counts. The chain combines TRBV6-1 with TRBJ1-6; a possible D gene is TRBD1 (5 bases). V gave up 5 bases and J gave up 8 bases, with 13 bases separating them. The CDR3 runs to 14 residues. Germline V gene data show CDR1 as MNHNS and CDR2 as SASEGT. The CDR3 DNA reads TGTGCCAGCAGTACCGGGACGGATTATTCACCCCTCCACTTT. Translation: CASSTGTDYSPLHF.

This clonotype was seen many times. The genes are TRBV6-1 and TRBJ1-2; no reliable D call. Germline V gene sequence: CDR1 MNHNS, CDR2 SASEGT. There are 13 residues in the CDR3. With 5 bases removed from V and 6 bases from J, the gap between germline ends came to 13 bases. The CDR3 reads CASSYAEGHGYTF. In DNA form, the CDR3 reads TGTGCCAGCAGTTACGCAGAAGGCCATGGCTACACCTTC.

This clonotype was observed many times. This chain uses TRBV3-1 with TRBJ2-5; 8 nucleotides align to TRBD2. The germline V gene encodes CDR1 LGHDT and CDR2 YNNKEL (reference sequence). The J segment lost 5 bases and the V segment lost 2 bases, leaving 4 bases of the junction unmatched. This CDR3 region has 14 residues. The CDR3 region is CASSQPGGMETQYF. CDR3 nucleotide sequence: TGTGCCAGCAGCCAACCGGGAGGGATGGAGACCCAGTACTTC.

This chain uses TRBV2 with TRBJ2-6, with a possible D match to TRBD2 (6 bases). Germline loops: CDR1 SNHLY, CDR2 FYNNEI. This CDR3 is 17 amino acids long. V was clipped by 4 bases and J by 2 bases, with 15 bases between them. The chain's CDR3 is CASSAGTPRAGANVLTF. The CDR3 region has the DNA TGTGCCAGCAGTGCCGGGACTCCCAGGGCTGGGGCCAACGTCCTGACTTTC.

In the case of this clonotype: A much larger clonotype is one base distant, so this may be a read error. The CDR3 DNA sequence: TGTGCCAGCAGTTTATCAGGGACATTGAACACTGGAGCTTTCTTT. It codes for CASSLSGTLNTGAFF. The chain uses TRBV28 and TRBJ1-1; the D gene is possibly TRBD1 (6 bases). Germline lookup yields CDR1 MDHEN and CDR2 SYDVKM. This CDR3 spans 15 amino acids.

This clonotype was counted many times. The V gene is TRBV28, the J gene TRBJ2-3; D might be TRBD1 (7 bases). The CDR3 consists of 15 residues. V was trimmed by 4 bases and J by 0 bases, leaving 11 bases between them. Germline CDR1 MDHEN, CDR2 SYDVKM. The CDR3 protein is CASSSGGLSTDTQYF. In DNA form, the CDR3 reads TGTGCCAGCAGTTCAGGGGGGCTTAGCACAGATACGCAGTATTTT.

This sequence joins TRBV9 and TRBJ2-1, with a tentative D call TRBD2 (5 bases). Trimming shortened V by 0 bases and J by 7 bases, and 17 bases separated the two germline ends. Germline values: CDR1 SGDLS, CDR2 YYNGEE. The CDR3 consists of 16 residues. CDR3 bases: TGTGCCAGCAGCGTAGGTCGTGGTAGCGCTGGGAATGAGCAGTTCTTC. Its translation: CASSVGRGSAGNEQFF. The whole variable domain, remainder taken from reference TRBV9 and TRBJ2-1, is DSGVTQTPKHLITATGQRVTLRCSPRSGDLSVYWYQQSLDQGLQFLIQYYNGEERAKGNILERFSAQQFPDLHSELNLSSLELGDSALYFCASSVGRGSAGNEQFFGPGTRLTVL.

A note on this clonotype: This may be a read error: a much more frequent sequence differs by one nucleotide. The V and J genes are TRBV7-2 and TRBJ2-7, with TRBD1 matching over 8 bases. The germline V gene encodes CDR1 SGHTA and CDR2 FQGNSA. CDR3 size: 15 residues. The CDR3 DNA is TGTGCCAGCAGCTTAGCGGATCCAGGGGGCTACGAGCAGCACTTC. It specifies CASSLADPGGYEQHF. The full variable domain, rest sourced from reference TRBV7-2 and TRBJ2-7, is GAGVSQSPSNKVTEKGKDVELRCDPISGHTALYWYRQSLGQGLEFLIYFQGNSAPDKSGLPSDRFSAERTGGSVSTLTIQRTQQEDSAVYLCASSLADPGGYEQHFGPGTRLTVT.

The chain carries TRBV5-6 and TRBJ2-7; D might be TRBD1 (7 bases). Germline CDR1 reads SGHDT; CDR2 reads YYEEEE. V was shortened by 0 bases and J by 6 bases, with 13 bases between the two germline ends. The CDR3 length is 14 residues. The CDR3 DNA is TGTGCCAGCAGCTTGGGGCAGGGGGACTCCGAGCAGTACTTC. It encodes CASSLGQGDSEQYF.

A few counts support this clonotype. The rearrangement joins TRBV18 to TRBJ2-4, with D perhaps TRBD1 (6 bases). Germline V gene data show CDR1 as KGHSH and CDR2 as LQKENI. CDR3 length: 15 residues. The V end was cut by 1 base, the J end by 3 bases, with 10 bases between. The CDR3 nucleotides are TGTGCCAGCTCACCACAGGGGGTGGTCAAAAACATTCAGTACTTC. Amino acids: CASSPQGVVKNIQYF.

This sequence joins TRBV19 and TRBJ1-2; 8 nucleotides match TRBD1. This CDR3 region has 14 residues. Germline V gene sequence: CDR1 LNHDA, CDR2 SQIVND (reference sequence). Trimming removed 7 bases from V and 1 base from J; junction bases left unmatched: 5. This CDR3 is CASTTGGINYGYTF. As DNA, the CDR3 is TGTGCCAGTACCACAGGGGGGATTAACTATGGCTACACCTTC.

In this sample, this clonotype turned up a few times. The chain employs TRBV7-6 and TRBJ2-1, with D possibly being TRBD2 (7 bases). Germline loops: CDR1 SGHVS, CDR2 FNYEAQ. The CDR3 sequence is 15 residues long. Trimming took 5 bases from V and 8 from J, leaving 19 bases between them. This CDR3 is CASSRVAGAVDEQFF. The CDR3 region has the DNA TGTGCCAGCAGCCGGGTTGCGGGGGCCGTGGATGAGCAGTTCTTC.

This clonotype was counted a few times. The V and J genes are TRBV7-9 and TRBJ2-1; 15 nucleotides align to TRBD2. The J segment lost 7 bases and the V segment lost 4 bases, leaving 11 bases of the junction unmatched. This CDR3 contains 18 residues. The germline V gene has CDR1 SEHNR and CDR2 FQNEAQ (reference sequence). The chain's CDR3 is CASSSRGGLAGGHNEQFF. CDR3 DNA sequence: TGTGCCAGCAGCTCGAGGGGGGGACTAGCGGGAGGTCATAATGAGCAGTTCTTC.

This chain connects TRBV19 to TRBJ2-3; 7 bases are a match to TRBD2. CDR3 length equals 14 residues. V was clipped by 6 bases and J by 1 base; unmatched bases: 4. Germline CDR1 and CDR2: LNHDA and SQIVND (reference sequence). The CDR3 reads CASRRSGGTDTQYF. In nucleotides, the CDR3 is TGTGCCAGTAGAAGAAGCGGGGGCACAGATACGCAGTATTTT.